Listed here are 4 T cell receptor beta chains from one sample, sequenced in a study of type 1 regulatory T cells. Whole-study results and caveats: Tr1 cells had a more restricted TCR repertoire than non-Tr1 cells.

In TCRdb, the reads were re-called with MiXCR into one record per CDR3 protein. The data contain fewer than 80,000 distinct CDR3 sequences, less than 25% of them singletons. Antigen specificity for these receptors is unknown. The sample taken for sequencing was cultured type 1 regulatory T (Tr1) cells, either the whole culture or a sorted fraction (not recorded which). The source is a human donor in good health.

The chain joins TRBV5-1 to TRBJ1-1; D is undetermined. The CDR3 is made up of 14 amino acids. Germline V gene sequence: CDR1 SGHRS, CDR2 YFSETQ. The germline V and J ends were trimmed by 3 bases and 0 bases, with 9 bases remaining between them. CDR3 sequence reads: CASSSLSMNTEAFF. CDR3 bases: TGCGCCAGCAGCTCCCTGTCCATGAACACTGAAGCTTTCTTT.

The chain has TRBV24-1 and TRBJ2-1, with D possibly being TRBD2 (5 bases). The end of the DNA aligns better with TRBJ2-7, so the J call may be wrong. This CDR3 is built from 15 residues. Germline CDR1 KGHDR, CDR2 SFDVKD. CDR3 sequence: CATSDPAGGSYEQYF. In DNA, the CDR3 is TGTGCCACCAGTGACCCGGCTGGAGGCTCCTACGAGCAGTACTTC.

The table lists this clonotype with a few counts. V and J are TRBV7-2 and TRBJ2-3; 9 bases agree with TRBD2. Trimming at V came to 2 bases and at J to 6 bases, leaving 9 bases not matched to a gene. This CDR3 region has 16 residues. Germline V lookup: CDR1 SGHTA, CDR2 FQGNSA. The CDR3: CASSLPKAGGLDTQYF. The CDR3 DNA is TGTGCCAGCAGCTTACCTAAGGCGGGAGGGCTGGATACGCAGTATTTT.

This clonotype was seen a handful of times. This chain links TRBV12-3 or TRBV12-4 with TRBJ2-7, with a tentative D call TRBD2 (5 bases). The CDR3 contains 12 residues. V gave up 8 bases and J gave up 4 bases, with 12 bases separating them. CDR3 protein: CASGSRGYEQYF. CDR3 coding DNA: TGTGCCAGCGGGTCTCGGGGTTACGAGCAGTACTTC.